The 20 T cell receptor beta chains below all came from one sample that was sequenced in a study of blood T cell repertoires in COVID-19. Some clones are missing from TCRdb's copy, which holds only in-frame ones; the method was immunoSEQ multiplex PCR. Of about 520,000 clones in the sample, around 85% were seen once. Material: peripheral blood. These receptors were collected from a human donor in a cohort sampled during active COVID-19.

This clone was found once. V gene TRBV28 combines with J gene TRBJ1-2; 8 bases are shared with TRBD1. Per germline, CDR1 MDHEN and CDR2 SYDVKM. V was pared by 6 bases and J by 5 bases, with 5 bases of the junction left unmatched. The CDR3 runs to 13 residues. CDR3: CASSPTGGYGYTF. The CDR3, as DNA: TGTGCCAGCAGCCCTACAGGGGGTTATGGCTACACCTTC.

This chain uses TRBV10-3 with TRBJ2-5, with a weak D call TRBD1 (6 bases). Looked up from germline, CDR1 is ENHRY and CDR2 is SYGVKD. The CDR3 runs to 18 residues. Trimming cost V 4 bases and J 0 bases, with 21 bases left between them. DNA for the CDR3: TGTGCCATCAGTGTCAACTCCCCGGGGACACCCAACCAAGAGACCCAGTACTTC. As protein: CAISVNSPGTPNQETQYF.

This rearrangement joins TRBV6-5 to TRBJ2-7; 7 bases match TRBD1. The CDR3 runs to 13 residues. CDR1 and CDR2 (germline): MNHEY, SVGAGI. J lost 3 bases, V lost 6 bases, and 5 bases had no gene match. The CDR3 nucleotides read TGTGCCAGCAGCAAGGACAGGTACTACGAGCAGTACTTC. As protein: CASSKDRYYEQYF.

V gene TRBV29-1 combines with J gene TRBJ1-1; 7 bases line up with TRBD1. The germline V gene has CDR1 SQVTM and CDR2 ANQGSEA. The V and J ends lost 6 bases and 3 bases, in that order; junction bases with no gene match: 4. The CDR3 has 12 amino acids. As DNA, the CDR3 is TGCAGCGTCCGACAGGGTCACACTGAAGCTTTCTTT. Translating it yields CSVRQGHTEAFF.

The chain joins TRBV18 to TRBJ2-1; D remains ambiguous. The germline V gene encodes CDR1 KGHSH and CDR2 LQKENI. The CDR3 is 15 amino acids. Trimming cost V 3 bases and J 0 bases, with 9 bases left between them. CDR3 residues: CASSPVWSSYNEQFF. The DNA for the CDR3 is TGTGCCAGCTCACCCGTTTGGAGCTCCTACAATGAGCAGTTCTTC.

V usage is TRBV19 and J usage is TRBJ2-7, with 7 nucleotides matching TRBD1. The CDR3 contains 15 residues. Germline V CDR1 and CDR2: LNHDA, SQIVND (reference sequence). V lost 6 bases and J lost 2; bases outside the gene matches: 10. The CDR3 is CASRTTGVQAYEQYF. CDR3 DNA: TGTGCCAGTAGAACAACAGGGGTTCAAGCCTACGAGCAGTACTTC.

This clone was picked up a small number of times. The chain combines TRBV6-2 or TRBV6-3 with TRBJ2-5; no definite D call. Germline values: CDR1 MNHEY, CDR2 SVGEGT. The germline V and J ends were trimmed by 4 bases and 2 bases, with 5 bases remaining between them. The CDR3 sequence is 12 residues long. The CDR3, as DNA: TGTGCCAGCAGTTTTATACAAGAGACCCAGTACTTC. This sequence encodes CASSFIQETQYF.

This clone was observed a few times. The chain combines TRBV5-1 with TRBJ1-1; D possibly corresponds to TRBD1 (5 bases). Germline values: CDR1 SGHRS, CDR2 YFSETQ. With 4 bases removed from V and 0 bases from J, the gap between germline ends came to 13 bases. CDR3 length equals 15 residues. CDR3 nucleotide sequence: TGCGCCAGCAGCCCTCGCGGGGGGATGAACACTGAAGCTTTCTTT. It codes for CASSPRGGMNTEAFF.

The sample holds one count of this clone. The chain joins TRBV6-6 to TRBJ1-1; D is unresolved. Trimming took off 6 bases at V and 1 base at J, with 6 bases between the two ends. The CDR3 extends over 12 amino acids. Germline CDR1 is MNHNY and CDR2 is SVGAGI (reference sequence). The CDR3 coding sequence is TGTGCCAGCAGCACTAGGAACACTGAAGCTTTCTTT. Residues: CASSTRNTEAFF.

The chain employs TRBV12-5 and TRBJ2-2, with D possibly TRBD1 on 6 matching bases. CDR1 is LGHNT and CDR2 is FRNRAP in the germline V gene. The CDR3 covers 15 residues. The germline V and J ends were trimmed by 10 bases and 4 bases, with 19 bases remaining between them. CDR3 nucleotides: TGTGCTACTTTACAGGGCCCACTTGGCACCGGGGAGCTGTTTTTT. Its translation is CATLQGPLGTGELFF.

The V and J genes are TRBV30 and TRBJ1-4; TRBD1 matches at 7 bases. The CDR3 consists of 14 residues. Germline V gene lookup returns CDR1 GTSNPN and CDR2 SVGIG (reference sequence). The V and J ends lost 3 bases and 7 bases, in that order; junction bases with no gene match: 8. CDR3 nucleotide sequence: TGTGCCTGGAGATCGGGACAGTGGGTTGAAAAACTGTTTTTT. Translation gives CAWRSGQWVEKLFF.

The table lists this clone with many counts. This sequence joins TRBV11-3 and TRBJ2-1, with 8 bases identical to TRBD1. Germline values: CDR1 SGHNT, CDR2 YENEEA. The CDR3 runs to 15 residues. The ends lost 5 bases at V and 9 bases at J; junction bases unmatched: 12. The CDR3 DNA reads TGTGCCAGCAGCCAGAGGCAGGGGGCGTCCAGTGAGCAGTTCTTC. This translates into CASSQRQGASSEQFF. The whole variable domain, filled in from reference TRBV11-3 and TRBJ2-1, reads EAGVVQSPRYKIIEKKQPVAFWCNPISGHNTLYWYLQNLGQGPELLIRYENEEAVDDSQLPKDRFSAERLKGVDSTLKIQPAELGDSAVYLCASSQRQGASSEQFFGPGTRLTVL.

The chain combines TRBV2 with TRBJ2-5, with 7 bases that match TRBD1. CDR1 is SNHLY and CDR2 is FYNNEI in the germline V gene. CDR3 length equals 13 residues. Losses at the gene ends were 6 bases for V and 2 bases for J; bases not matched to a gene: 3. The CDR3 is CASSRDRQETQYF. The CDR3 DNA follows: TGTGCCAGCAGCCGGGACAGACAAGAGACCCAGTACTTC.

The chain carries TRBV19 and TRBJ1-6; D ambiguous. CDR3 length equals 13 residues. Per germline, CDR1 LNHDA and CDR2 SQIVND (reference sequence). With 5 bases removed from V and 7 bases from J, the gap between germline ends came to 9 bases. CDR3 coding DNA: TGTGCCAGTAGTCCCCTCGTGAATTCACCCCTCCACTTT. Translated, it gives CASSPLVNSPLHF.

This chain connects TRBV25-1 to TRBJ1-2, with 7 bases matching TRBD1. The germline V gene encodes CDR1 MGHDK and CDR2 SYGVNS. This CDR3 is 14 amino acids long. Unmatched junction bases numbered 12, after V lost 8 bases and J lost 6 bases. The CDR3 DNA sequence: TGTGCCAGCTCTCAACCGGGACAGCCACATGGCTACACCTTC. Protein sequence: CASSQPGQPHGYTF.

The V and J genes are TRBV7-9 and TRBJ1-4, with D tentatively TRBD1 (5 bases). The CDR3 runs 15 residues. Germline V CDR1 and CDR2: SEHNR, FQNEAQ (reference sequence). V gave up 5 bases and J gave up 2 bases, with 12 bases separating them. CDR3 loop: CASSPARATNEKLFF. The CDR3 nucleotides read TGTGCCAGCAGCCCCGCCAGGGCCACTAATGAAAAACTGTTTTTT.

The rearrangement joins TRBV7-3 to TRBJ2-1, with 7 bases identical to TRBD2. V lost 5 bases, J lost 5 bases, and 6 bases stayed unmatched. Germline assignment: CDR1 SGHTA and CDR2 FQGTGA. This CDR3 is 14 amino acids long. The CDR3 DNA follows: TGTGCCAGCAGCGGCGGGAGTACCCACAATGAGCAGTTCTTC. This encodes CASSGGSTHNEQFF. Drawing the rest from reference TRBV7-3 and TRBJ2-1, the complete variable domain is GAGVSQTPSNKVTEKGKYVELRCDPISGHTALYWYRQSLGQGPEFLIYFQGTGAADDSGLPNDRFFAVRPEGSVSTLKIQRTERGDSAVYLCASSGGSTHNEQFFGPGTRLTVL.

The genes are TRBV7-3 and TRBJ2-2; 10 bases are shared with TRBD2. J gave up 4 bases and V 4 bases, and 6 bases lay outside the gene matches. The CDR3 runs 16 residues. Germline loops: CDR1 SGHTA, CDR2 FQGTGA. CDR3 DNA sequence: TGTGCCAGCAGCTGGAAAGGACTAGCGGCCACCGGGGAGCTGTTTTTT. Protein sequence: CASSWKGLAATGELFF. Full variable domain (missing parts from reference TRBV7-3 and TRBJ2-2): GAGVSQTPSNKVTEKGKYVELRCDPISGHTALYWYRQSLGQGPEFLIYFQGTGAADDSGLPNDRFFAVRPEGSVSTLKIQRTERGDSAVYLCASSWKGLAATGELFFGEGSRLTVL.

The CDR3 region is CASSLLSTSGSSQEQFF. The CDR3 DNA sequence: TGTGCCAGCAGCTTACTATCGACTAGCGGGAGTTCGCAGGAGCAGTTCTTC. The chain joins TRBV7-3 to TRBJ2-1; TRBD2 matches at 12 bases. V lost 2 bases, J lost 10 bases, and 12 bases stayed unmatched. This CDR3 is 17 amino acids long. CDR1 is SGHTA, CDR2 FQGTGA, per germline.

The rearrangement joins TRBV5-6 to TRBJ1-4; a weak D match, TRBD1 (6 bases). The germline gives CDR1 SGHDT, CDR2 YYEEEE. The V end lost 1 base, the J end lost 7 bases, and 17 bases lay between the germline ends. This CDR3 comprises 16 residues. The CDR3 coding sequence is TGTGCCAGCAGCTTGTACAGGGAGTTAGTTCCTGAAAAACTGTTTTTT. Protein sequence: CASSLYRELVPEKLFF.